A selection of T cell receptor beta chains follows, all from one sample in a study of Tregs in tolerant kidney transplant recipients. Here immunoSEQ multiplex PCR was the method, and the copy in TCRdb shows in-frame clones only, minus some. The sample yields about 94,000 clones, roughly 93% seen once. The sequencing used CD4+ T cells from blood, collected before the transplant. The receptors come from a human donor who received a combined kidney and bone marrow transplant. Both conserved end residues are trimmed from each CDR3. The D gene is left open where the match is weak. Clone size, where shown, is once, few, many, or a class for clones that have expanded.

TRBV14,-,-,TRBJ1-2,ASSQSFNYGYT
TRBV18,-,TRBD1,TRBJ1-2,ASSPGQGLGGYT
TRBV10-3,-,-,TRBJ1-6,AIRGPEGTYNSPLH
TRBV7-9,-,TRBD1,TRBJ1-1,ASSLGQGISEAF
TRBV11-3,-,TRBD2,TRBJ2-7,ASSLTRESYEQY
TRBV11-1,-,-,TRBJ2-1,ASSLVAGTYEQF
TRBV7-2,-,TRBD1,TRBJ1-6,ASRKTGTGNNSPLH
TRBV5-1,-,TRBD2,TRBJ2-3,ASSFLAGAGTDTQY
TRBV2,-,-,TRBJ1-3,ASSEASPTSGNTIY
TRBV7-8,few,-,TRBJ2-1,ASSPSYNEQF
TRBV5-1,once,TRBD1,TRBJ1-2,ASSLFSGEQGYGYT
TRBV7-2,-,-,TRBJ1-2,ASSSQGYGYT
TRBV18,-,TRBD1,TRBJ2-1,ASSPMRGGTGTYNEQF
TRBV4-1,-,-,TRBJ1-5,ASSQDGTLDQPQH
TRBV29-1,-,-,TRBJ1-1,SVTQEINTEAF
TRBV7-8,-,TRBD1,TRBJ2-1,ASSLPPGGSYNEQF
TRBV5-1,-,TRBD2,TRBJ2-1,ASSSGTSFDNEQF
TRBV7-2,-,-,TRBJ1-1,ASSILSNTEAF
TRBV19,-,TRBD2,TRBJ2-1,ASSIQAGTYNEQF
TRBV21-1,-,-,TRBJ2-7,ASSRHTSGKTYEQY
TRBV4-1,-,TRBD1,TRBJ1-4,ASSLMGSGRGPNEKLF
TRBV7-9,-,TRBD1,TRBJ2-5,ASSSDRGTAQY
TRBV4-2,-,-,TRBJ2-1,ASSQVRSSYNEQF
TRBV9,-,TRBD1,TRBJ1-6,ASRTGDRVDSPLH
TRBV10-1,-,TRBD1,TRBJ2-7,ASRAGQGPCEQY
TRBV7-2,-,TRBD2,TRBJ2-7,ASSLDSGLAYEQY
TRBV7-3,-,-,TRBJ2-1,ATRLLGGVNEQF
TRBV5-8,-,-,TRBJ2-2,ASSKYNGELF
TRBV30,-,TRBD1,TRBJ1-2,AWNPDRKGYGYT
TRBV7-9,-,TRBD1,TRBJ2-5,ASSPRLTGAQETQY
TRBV6-6,-,TRBD2,TRBJ2-3,ASRGAGSTDTQY
TRBV19,-,-,TRBJ2-7,ASSDRNEQY
TRBV11-3,-,TRBD1,TRBJ1-3,ASSFSRGYGNTIY
TRBV28,once,-,TRBJ1-3,ASINRAFGNTIY
TRBV5-1,-,-,TRBJ2-2,ASSSGGMTGRTGELF
TRBV28,-,TRBD1,TRBJ1-2,ASSFGQGAGSYT
TRBV19,-,TRBD1,TRBJ1-1,ASSIRQGGRTEAF
TRBV5-6,-,TRBD1,TRBJ1-1,ASRRGLTGVTEAF
TRBV5-1,-,-,TRBJ1-4,ASSLATDEKLF
TRBV2,-,-,TRBJ1-1,ASSEEGGLTEAF
TRBV7-9,-,-,TRBJ1-2,ASSTPQLRYGYT
TRBV10-3,-,-,TRBJ1-2,AISERGAAEYGYT
TRBV10-1,few,-,TRBJ1-2,ASSRVCGYT
TRBV7-2,-,-,TRBJ2-7,AMPVAGQTDLYEQY
TRBV7-2,-,-,TRBJ2-1,ASSLVLGQTYNEQF
TRBV5-6,-,TRBD2,TRBJ2-7,ASSFGLAGGREQY
TRBV6-4,once,TRBD2,TRBJ2-1,ASSELAGRNEQF
TRBV30,-,-,TRBJ1-2,AWSVFLGAGSYT
TRBV15,-,-,TRBJ1-4,ATSRDLGGWTTNEKLF
TRBV7-9,-,-,TRBJ1-1,AGNRDVNTEAF
TRBV14,once,TRBD1,TRBJ2-6,ASSQPGTGGSGANVLT
TRBV5-3,-,TRBD1,TRBJ2-4,ARSSRGRISIQY